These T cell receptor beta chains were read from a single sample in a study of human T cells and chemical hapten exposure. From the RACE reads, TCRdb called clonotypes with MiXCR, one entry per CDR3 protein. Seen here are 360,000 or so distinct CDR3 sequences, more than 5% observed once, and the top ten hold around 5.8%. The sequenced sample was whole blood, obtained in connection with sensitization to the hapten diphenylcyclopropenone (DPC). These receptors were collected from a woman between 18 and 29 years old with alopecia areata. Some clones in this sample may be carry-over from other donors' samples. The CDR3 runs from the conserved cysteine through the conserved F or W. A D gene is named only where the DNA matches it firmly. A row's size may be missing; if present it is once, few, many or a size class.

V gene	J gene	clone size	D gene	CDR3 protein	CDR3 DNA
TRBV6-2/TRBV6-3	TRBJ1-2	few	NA	CASSYGRPMSSYTF	TGTGCCAGCAGTTACGGCCGACCGATGAGTAGCTACACCTTC
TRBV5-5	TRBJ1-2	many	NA	CASSLSVGAYDGYTF	TGTGCCAGCAGCTTGTCCGTGGGGGCCTACGATGGCTACACCTTC
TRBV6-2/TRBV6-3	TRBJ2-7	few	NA	CASSYANGGHEQYF	TGTGCCAGCAGTTACGCGAACGGGGGCCACGAGCAGTACTTC
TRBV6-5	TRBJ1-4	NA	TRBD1	CASSRQGTKLFF	TGTGCCAGCAGCCGACAGGGCACAAAACTGTTTTTT
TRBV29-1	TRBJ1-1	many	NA	CSVAPLDTNTEAFF	TGCAGCGTTGCCCCCTTAGACACGAACACTGAAGCTTTCTTT
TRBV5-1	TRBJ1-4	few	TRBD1	CARDRTSPVLWFF	TGCGCCAGGGACAGGACATCCCCGGTACTGTGGTTTTTT
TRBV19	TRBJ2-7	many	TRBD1	CASRGQGRYEQYF	TGTGCCAGTAGGGGACAGGGGCGCTACGAGCAGTACTTC
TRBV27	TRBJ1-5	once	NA	CASSLYLADSNQPQHF	TGTGCCAGCAGTTTATATCTGGCAGATAGCAATCAGCCCCAGCATTTT
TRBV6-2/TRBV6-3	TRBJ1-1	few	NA	CASSFDRPWVTEAFF	TGTGCCAGCAGTTTCGACAGGCCCTGGGTCACTGAAGCTTTCTTT
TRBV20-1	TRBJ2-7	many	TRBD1	CSARGTGTILF	TGCAGTGCTAGAGGGACAGGGACGATTTTATTC
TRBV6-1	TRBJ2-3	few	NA	CASSELFSSSTDTQYF	TGTGCCAGCAGTGAATTGTTCAGTTCTAGCACAGATACGCAGTATTTT
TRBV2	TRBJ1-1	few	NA	CASSVGLMNTEAFF	TGTGCCAGCAGTGTCGGACTGATGAACACTGAAGCTTTCTTT
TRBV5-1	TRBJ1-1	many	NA	CASSSRDKEAFF	TGCGCCAGCAGCTCTCGGGACAAGGAAGCTTTCTTT
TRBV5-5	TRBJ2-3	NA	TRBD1	CASSLTGQGSDTQYF	TGTGCCAGCAGCTTGACCGGACAGGGGAGCGATACGCAGTATTTT
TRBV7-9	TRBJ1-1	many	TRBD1	CASSPRQGTGEGRAFF	TGTGCCAGCAGCCCAAGACAAGGGACAGGGGAAGGCCGGGCTTTCTTT
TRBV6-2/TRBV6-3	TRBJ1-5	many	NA	CASSYDARQGDNQPQHF	TGTGCCAGCAGTTACGATGCTCGGCAGGGTGACAATCAGCCCCAGCATTTT
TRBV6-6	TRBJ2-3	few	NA	CASISPSYTQYF	TGTGCCAGCATCTCCCCCTCGTATACGCAGTATTTT
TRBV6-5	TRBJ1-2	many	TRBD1	CASSYSTGDGYTF	TGTGCCAGCAGTTACTCGACAGGGGATGGCTACACCTTC
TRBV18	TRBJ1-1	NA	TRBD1	CASSPDRVGTEAFF	TGTGCCAGCTCACCGGACAGGGTGGGCACTGAAGCTTTCTTT
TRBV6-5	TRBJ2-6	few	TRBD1	CAVGQGLSGANVLTF	TGTGCCGTGGGACAGGGGCTCTCTGGGGCCAACGTCCTGACTTTC
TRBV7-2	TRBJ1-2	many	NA	CASSLDPSRDYGYTF	TGTGCCAGCAGCTTAGATCCTAGCAGGGACTATGGCTACACCTTC
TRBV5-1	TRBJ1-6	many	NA	CASSLTVMEPLHF	TGCGCCAGCAGCTTGACAGTGATGGAACCCCTCCACTTT
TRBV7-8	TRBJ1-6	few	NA	CASSPETGLNSPLHF	TGTGCCAGCAGCCCCGAGACAGGACTCAATTCACCCCTCCACTTT
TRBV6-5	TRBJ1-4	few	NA	CASSSEIDGNEKLFF	TGTGCCAGCAGTTCCGAAATCGACGGGAATGAAAAACTGTTTTTT
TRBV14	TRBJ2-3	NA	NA	CASSQDASTDTQYF	TGTGCCAGCAGCCAAGACGCCAGCACAGATACGCAGTATTTT
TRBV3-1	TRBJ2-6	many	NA	CASSHSRVLQVLGANVLTF	TGTGCCAGCAGCCACTCCAGGGTTCTTCAAGTCCTTGGGGCCAACGTCCTGACTTTC
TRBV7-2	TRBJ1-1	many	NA	CASSLVRERSEAFF	TGTGCCAGCAGCTTAGTTAGGGAGAGGTCTGAAGCTTTCTTT
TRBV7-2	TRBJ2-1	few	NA	CASSLALANEQFF	TGTGCCAGCAGCTTAGCACTAGCAAATGAGCAGTTCTTC
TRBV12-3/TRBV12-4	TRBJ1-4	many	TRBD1	CASSRLTGDREKLFF	TGTGCCAGCAGTCGCCTCACAGGGGATCGCGAAAAACTGTTTTTT
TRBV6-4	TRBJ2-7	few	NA	CASSEHGGFGEQYF	TGTGCCAGCAGTGAACACGGGGGCTTCGGCGAGCAGTACTTC
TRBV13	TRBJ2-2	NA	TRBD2	CASSSKLGLAEVTGELFF	TGTGCCAGCAGCTCCAAACTAGGACTAGCCGAAGTGACCGGGGAGCTGTTTTTT
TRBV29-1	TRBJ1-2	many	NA	CSVTPPNYGYTF	TGCAGCGTCACACCCCCTAACTATGGCTACACCTTC
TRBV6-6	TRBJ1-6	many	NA	CASSYSGSSYNSPLHF	TGTGCCAGCAGTTACTCCGGTAGCTCCTATAATTCACCCCTCCACTTT
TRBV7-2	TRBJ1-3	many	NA	CASSFRRSSGNTIYF	TGTGCCAGCAGCTTCAGGCGGTCCTCTGGAAACACCATATATTTT
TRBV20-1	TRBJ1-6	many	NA	CSAKSGSSNNSPLHF	TGCAGTGCTAAATCCGGGAGTAGCAATAATTCACCCCTCCACTTT
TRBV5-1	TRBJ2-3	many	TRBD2	CASRRRAGAGPDTQYF	TGCGCCAGCAGGCGTAGAGCGGGAGCGGGGCCAGATACGCAGTATTTT
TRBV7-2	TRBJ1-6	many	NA	CASSPWTGGNSPLHF	TGTGCCAGCAGTCCTTGGACGGGAGGGAATTCACCCCTCCACTTT
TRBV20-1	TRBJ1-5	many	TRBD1	CSAWTGFDNQPQHF	TGCAGTGCCTGGACAGGGTTCGACAATCAGCCCCAGCATTTT
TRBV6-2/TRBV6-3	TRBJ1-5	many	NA	CASSVDGPRQPQHF	TGTGCCAGCAGTGTGGACGGCCCGCGGCAGCCCCAGCATTTT
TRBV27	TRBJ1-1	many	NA	CASSLRPLNTEAFF	TGTGCCAGCAGTTTACGGCCCTTGAACACTGAAGCTTTCTTT
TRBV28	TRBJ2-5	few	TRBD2	CASSPNTSGGETQYF	TGTGCCAGCAGCCCAAATACTAGCGGGGGTGAGACCCAGTACTTC
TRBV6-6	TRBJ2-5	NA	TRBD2	CASSLYGGAEETQYF	TGTGCCAGCAGTTTGTACGGGGGGGCAGAAGAGACCCAGTACTTC
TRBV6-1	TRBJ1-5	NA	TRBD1	CASSGTGGQPQHF	TGTGCCAGCAGTGGGACAGGCGGTCAGCCCCAGCATTTT
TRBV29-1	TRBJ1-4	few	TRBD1	CSVPAPGTGTSRGGELFF	TGCAGCGTTCCAGCGCCTGGGACAGGGACCTCCCGCGGTGGGGAACTGTTTTTT
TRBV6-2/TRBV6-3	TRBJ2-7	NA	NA	CASRLPTSSYEQYF	TGTGCCAGCAGGCTCCCGACCAGCTCCTACGAGCAGTACTTC
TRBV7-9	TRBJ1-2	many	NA	CASTSPGQDYGYTF	TGTGCCAGCACCTCACCGGGGCAGGACTATGGCTACACCTTC
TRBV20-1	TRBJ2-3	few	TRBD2	CSARDTSGGTDTQYF	TGCAGTGCTAGAGATACTAGCGGTGGCACAGATACGCAGTATTTT
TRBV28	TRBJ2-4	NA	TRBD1	CASSLTQGAKAKNIQYF	TGTGCCAGCAGTTTGACCCAGGGGGCGAAAGCCAAAAACATTCAGTACTTC
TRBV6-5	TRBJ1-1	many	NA	CASSSSFLREHTEAFF	TGTGCCAGCAGTTCCTCCTTTTTGAGGGAGCACACTGAAGCTTTCTTT
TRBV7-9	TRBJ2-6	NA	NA	CASSSRGGPGANVLTF	TGTGCCAGCAGCTCTAGGGGCGGCCCTGGGGCCAACGTCCTGACTTTC
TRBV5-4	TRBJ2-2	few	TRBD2	CASSPSGGDTGELFF	TGTGCCAGCAGCCCTAGCGGGGGAGACACCGGGGAGCTGTTTTTT
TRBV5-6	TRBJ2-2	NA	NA	CASSFAGPRAYTGELFF	TGTGCCAGCAGCTTTGCAGGGCCTCGCGCATACACCGGGGAGCTGTTTTTT
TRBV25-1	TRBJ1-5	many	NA	CASSEWPVRAAQPQHF	TGTGCCAGCAGTGAATGGCCCGTTAGGGCAGCTCAGCCCCAGCATTTT
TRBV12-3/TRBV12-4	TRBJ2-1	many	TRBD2	CASRTSGGAPEQFF	TGTGCCAGCAGAACTAGCGGGGGGGCCCCTGAGCAGTTCTTC
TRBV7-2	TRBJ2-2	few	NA	CASSFERYTGELFF	TGTGCCAGCAGCTTCGAGCGTTACACCGGGGAGCTGTTTTTT